The rows below give T cell receptor beta chains drawn from one sample of a study of T cell changes during pregnancy in multiple sclerosis. Sequencing used immunoSEQ multiplex PCR; TCRdb keeps in-frame clones, though not all of them. The sample records roughly 15,000 clones, 65% to 90% being singletons. The input for sequencing was CD8+ T cells from peripheral blood mononuclear cells, taken in the first trimester of pregnancy. These receptors all come from a female donor with multiple sclerosis, enrolled in a pregnancy study. The CDR3 runs from the conserved cysteine through the conserved F or W. D genes are given only for firm matches. Only some rows state a clone size, as once, few, many or a class for expanded clones.

abundance,d_gene,v_gene,CDR3aa
once,NA,TRBV6-6,CASSSDRRGYTF
once,NA,TRBV10-1,CASHTGIQSQPLSSGNTIYF
NA,NA,TRBV7-9,CASSLSKPGKVGGYTF
NA,TRBD2,TRBV4-1,CASSPSSEARGDEQYF
once,NA,TRBV10-1,CASSLQGTDEQYF
NA,NA,TRBV6-5,CASSYPNTGELFF
NA,TRBD1,TRBV7-9,CASSLGQGTEAFF
NA,NA,TRBV4-1,CASSQGVPAYEQYF
NA,NA,TRBV7-9,CASSLGGIYGYTF
NA,TRBD1,TRBV27,CASSLLAPQGKPAYEQYF
NA,TRBD1,TRBV27,CASSRERGPQETQYF
NA,TRBD1,TRBV28,CASKGQGDTDTQYF
NA,TRBD1,TRBV6-1,CASSPGGGNEKLFF
few,NA,TRBV6-5,CASSSHLGVQPQHF
NA,NA,TRBV5-1,CASSSYHQGGEQYF
NA,NA,TRBV7-8,CASSLAGRVYEQYF
NA,TRBD1,TRBV14,CASSLGTGKNTEAFF
NA,NA,TRBV29-1,CSVVLGNSNQPQHF
NA,TRBD2,TRBV28,CASSFPLAGGSYEQYF
NA,TRBD2,TRBV5-6,CASSSAGGRRSYNEQFF
NA,NA,TRBV27,CASSVNRALSSGANVLTF
NA,NA,TRBV13,CASSVLYYGYTF